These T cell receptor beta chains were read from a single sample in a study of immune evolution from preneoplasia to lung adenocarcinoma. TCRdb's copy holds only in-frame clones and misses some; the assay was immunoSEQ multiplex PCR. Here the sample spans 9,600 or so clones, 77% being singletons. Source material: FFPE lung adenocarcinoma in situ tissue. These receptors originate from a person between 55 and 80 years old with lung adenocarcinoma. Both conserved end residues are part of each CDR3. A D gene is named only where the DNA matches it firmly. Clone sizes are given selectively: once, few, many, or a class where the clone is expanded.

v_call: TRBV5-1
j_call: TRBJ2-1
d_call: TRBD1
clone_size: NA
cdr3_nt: TGCGCCAGCAGTCCAGGAGAGAGATTCCGGACAGGGGAATACAATGAGCAGTTCTTC
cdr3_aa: CASSPGERFRTGEYNEQFF

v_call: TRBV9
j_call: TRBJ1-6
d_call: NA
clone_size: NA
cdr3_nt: TGTGCCAGCAGCGTTTTTGGGGGGAATAATTCACCCCTCCACTTT
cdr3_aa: CASSVFGGNNSPLHF

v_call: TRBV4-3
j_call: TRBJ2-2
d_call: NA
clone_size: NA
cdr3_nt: TGCGCCAGCAGCCAAGACTTCGCGGCCGGGGAGCTGTTTTTT
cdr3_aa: CASSQDFAAGELFF

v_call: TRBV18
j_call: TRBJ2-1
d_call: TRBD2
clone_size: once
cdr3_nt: TGTGCCAGCTCACCACCTCCCTCAAGGCTAGCGGGGGGTTTGTACAATGAGCAGTTCTTC
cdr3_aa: CASSPPPSRLAGGLYNEQFF

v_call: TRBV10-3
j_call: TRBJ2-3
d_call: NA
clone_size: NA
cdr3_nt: TGTGCCATCAAGCTGGGATTGCCAGATACGCAGTATTTT
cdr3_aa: CAIKLGLPDTQYF

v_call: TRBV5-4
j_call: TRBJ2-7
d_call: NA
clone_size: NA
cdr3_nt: TGTGCCAGCAGCTTGGCGGAACAGGAATACGAGCAGTACTTC
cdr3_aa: CASSLAEQEYEQYF

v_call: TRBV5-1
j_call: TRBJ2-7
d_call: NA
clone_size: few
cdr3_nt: TGCGCCAGCAGCTTGTATGGGACGCACTACGAGCAGTACTTC
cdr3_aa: CASSLYGTHYEQYF

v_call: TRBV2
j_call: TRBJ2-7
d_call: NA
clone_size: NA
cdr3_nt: TGTGCCAGCCGAGGACTGCTTTCCTACGAGCAGTACTTC
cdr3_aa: CASRGLLSYEQYF

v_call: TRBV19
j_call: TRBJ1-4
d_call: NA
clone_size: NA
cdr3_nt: TGTGCCAGTAGTATCCTCAGGGGAGGTGAAAAACTGTTTTTT
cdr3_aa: CASSILRGGEKLFF

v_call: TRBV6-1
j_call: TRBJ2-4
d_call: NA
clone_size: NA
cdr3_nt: TGTGCCAGCAGTGATAAGGGGGTCGTAGCCAAAAACATTCAGTACTTC
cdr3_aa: CASSDKGVVAKNIQYF

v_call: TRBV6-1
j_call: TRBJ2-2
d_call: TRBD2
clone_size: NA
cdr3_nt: TGTGCCAGCAGTGAACCTAGCGGCAACACCGGGGAGCTGTTTTTT
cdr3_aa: CASSEPSGNTGELFF

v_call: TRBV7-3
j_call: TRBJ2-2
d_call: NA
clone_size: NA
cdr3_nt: TGTGCCAGCAGCTTAGGGGCTATCGGGGAGCTGTTTTTT
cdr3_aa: CASSLGAIGELFF

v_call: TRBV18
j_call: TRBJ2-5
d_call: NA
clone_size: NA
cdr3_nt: TGTGCCAGCTCACCACGGAGAGTCCAAGAGACCCAGTACTTC
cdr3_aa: CASSPRRVQETQYF

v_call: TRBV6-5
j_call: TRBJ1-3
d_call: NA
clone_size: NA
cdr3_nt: TGTGCCAGCAACCCAGGGGCTGGAAACACCATATATTTT
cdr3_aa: CASNPGAGNTIYF

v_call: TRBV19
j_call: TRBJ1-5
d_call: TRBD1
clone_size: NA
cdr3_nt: TGTGCCAGTAGTGGTGGCGGCCGGACAGGGGGAGGACAGCCCCAGCATTTT
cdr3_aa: CASSGGGRTGGGQPQHF

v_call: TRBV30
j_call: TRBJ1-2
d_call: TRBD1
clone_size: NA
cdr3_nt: TGTGCCTGGCTGGAGGGGACAGGAAACTATGGCTACACCTTC
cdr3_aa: CAWLEGTGNYGYTF

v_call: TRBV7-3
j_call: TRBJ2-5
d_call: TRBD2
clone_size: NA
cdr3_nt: TGTGCCAGCAGCTTAAGCGGCGGGGGGGCCAGGGAGACCCAGTACTTC
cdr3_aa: CASSLSGGGARETQYF

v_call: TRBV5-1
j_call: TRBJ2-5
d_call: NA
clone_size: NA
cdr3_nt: TGCGCCAGCGGCCGGGACAACCAAGAGACCCAGTACTTC
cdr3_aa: CASGRDNQETQYF

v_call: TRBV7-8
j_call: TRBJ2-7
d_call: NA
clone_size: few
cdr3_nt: TGTGCCAGCAGCTTAGCACAGGGAGGCTCCGAGCAGTACTTC
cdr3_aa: CASSLAQGGSEQYF

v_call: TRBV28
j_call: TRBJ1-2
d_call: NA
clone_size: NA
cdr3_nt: TGTGCCAGCAGTTTAGGCAACACGGGGCGTCTCTATGGCTACACCTTC
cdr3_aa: CASSLGNTGRLYGYTF

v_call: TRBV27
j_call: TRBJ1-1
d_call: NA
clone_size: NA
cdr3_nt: TGTGCCAGCAATCCGGGGACATTGAACACTGAAGCTTTCTTT
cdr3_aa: CASNPGTLNTEAFF

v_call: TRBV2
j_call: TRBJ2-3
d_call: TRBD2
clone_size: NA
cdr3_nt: TGTGCCAGCAGTGAGGGTGCGGGGGGGGCAGATACGCAGTATTTT
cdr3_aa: CASSEGAGGADTQYF

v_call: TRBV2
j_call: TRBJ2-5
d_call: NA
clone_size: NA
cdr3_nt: TGTGCCAGCAGTGAGTCCAGGCAAGAGACCCAGTACTTC
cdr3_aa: CASSESRQETQYF

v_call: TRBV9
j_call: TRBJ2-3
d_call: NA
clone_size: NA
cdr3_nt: TGTGCCAGCAGCGTAGAGGCGCTTAACACAGATACGCAGTATTTT
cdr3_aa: CASSVEALNTDTQYF

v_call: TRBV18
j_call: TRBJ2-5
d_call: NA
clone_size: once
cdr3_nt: TGTGCCAACTCACCGAGGCTGGTGGAAGGAGAGACCCAGTACTTC
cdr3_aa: CANSPRLVEGETQYF

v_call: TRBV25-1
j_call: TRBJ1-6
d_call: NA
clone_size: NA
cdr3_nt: TGTGCCAGCAGTGAAAATATTTATAATTCACCCCTCCACTTT
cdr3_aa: CASSENIYNSPLHF

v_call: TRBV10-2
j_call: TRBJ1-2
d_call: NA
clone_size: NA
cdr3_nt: TGCGCCAGCAGTGAGTCGAGGCCCCGCCAAGGCTACACCTTC
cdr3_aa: CASSESRPRQGYTF

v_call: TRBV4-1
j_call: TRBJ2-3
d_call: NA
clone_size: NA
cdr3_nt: TGCGCCAGCAGCCAGTTGGAGAGGGGCACAGATACGCAGTATTTT
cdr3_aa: CASSQLERGTDTQYF

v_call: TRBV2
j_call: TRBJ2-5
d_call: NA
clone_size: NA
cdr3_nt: TGTGCCAGCGGAGTGTCAAGGGAGACCCAGTACTTC
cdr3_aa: CASGVSRETQYF

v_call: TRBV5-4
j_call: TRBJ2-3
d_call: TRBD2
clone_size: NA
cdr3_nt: TGTGCCAGCAGCTTGGAACTAGCGGGGGCTACAGATACGCAGTATTTT
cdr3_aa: CASSLELAGATDTQYF

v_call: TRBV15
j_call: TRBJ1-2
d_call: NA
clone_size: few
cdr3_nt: TGTGCCACCAGCAGCTTAGGATCTAACTATGGCTACACCTTC
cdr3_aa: CATSSLGSNYGYTF

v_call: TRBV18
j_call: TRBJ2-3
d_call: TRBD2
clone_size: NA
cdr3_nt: TGTGCCAGCTCGCCTGGGACTAGCGGGGGGGCCGATACGCAGTATTTT
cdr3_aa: CASSPGTSGGADTQYF

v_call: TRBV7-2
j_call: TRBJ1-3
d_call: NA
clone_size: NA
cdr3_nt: TGTGCCAGCAGCTTATGGGGGAGTGGAAACACCATATATTTT
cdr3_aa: CASSLWGSGNTIYF